The following is a TCR beta chain sequence with its context. The CDR3 contains 15 residues. Per the germline V gene, CDR1 is SGHTA and CDR2 is FQGNSA. V lost 2 bases and J lost 7; bases outside the gene matches: 5. As originally analysed: By means of reference gene primer amplification, nucleated cell counts were estimated. The data were produced by immunoSEQ multiplex PCR, yet TCRdb's version contains in-frame clones alone and is incomplete. That table is the source of V, J and clone size, and D and trimming were worked out from the DNA. Altogether approximately 100,000 clones are present, under 85% being singletons, with the ten largest covering roughly a quarter. This sample is part of a study of blood T cell repertoires in COVID-19. Study background: The samples span acute and convalescent COVID-19 from the United States, Italy and Spain. PBMCs, B-cell-depleted T cells, or T cells provided the cDNA or gDNA that made up the material.

V gene TRBV7-2 combines with J gene TRBJ1-6; TRBD1 matches 7 bases. This sequence originates from a man aged 65 to 85 with acute or convalescent COVID-19. The sample taken for sequencing was peripheral blood. DNA for the CDR3: TGTGCCAGCAGCTTAACAGGGGCCTGGAATTCACCCCTCCACTTT. Translated, it gives CASSLTGAWNSPLHF.